This T cell receptor beta chain was identified during a study of human T cells and chemical hapten exposure. Study details: Sensitizing treatment utilized 2% DPC over an approximately 2 cm by approximately 2 cm portion of upper inner arm skin. Affected patients, primarily female, had alopecia areata, totalis or universalis.

There are 14 residues in the CDR3. The J segment lost 7 bases and the V segment lost 1 base, leaving 1 base of the junction unmatched. Germline CDR1 reads LGHDT; CDR2 reads YNNKEL (reference sequence). Time point given: patch test 1, 2 weeks after DPC sensitization. As to treatment: therapeutic diphenylcyclopropenone sensitization with weekly scalp DPC. TCRdb independently ran MiXCR on the RACE reads; one entry per CDR3 protein. The sample has approximately 350,000 distinct CDR3 sequences, under 9% seen once; the top ten hold 8.4%. The receptor's source is a woman aged 18-30 years with alopecia areata. Some clones in this sample may be carry-over from other donors' samples. V and J are TRBV3-1 and TRBJ1-6, with TRBD1 matching over 7 bases. Sample: whole blood, taken in connection with sensitization to the hapten diphenylcyclopropenone (DPC). This CDR3 reads CASSQAGGNSPLHF. The CDR3 DNA reads TGTGCCAGCAGCCAAGCAGGGGGGAATTCACCCCTCCACTTT.